What follows describes a single T cell receptor (beta chain). The data are from a study of OX40 agonist ivuxolimab in advanced cancers. The J segment lost 2 bases and the V segment lost 0 bases, leaving 3 bases of the junction unmatched. There are 18 residues in the CDR3. CDR1 is LNHDA and CDR2 is SQIVND in the germline V gene (reference sequence). Only in-frame clones appear in the TCRdb table, and some are missing; sequencing was by immunoSEQ multiplex PCR. The sample has 73,000 or so clones; approximately 90% are singletons. Sequenced material: CD4+ or CD8+ T cells sorted from blood, taken in a trial of the OX40 agonist ivuxolimab. The chain uses TRBV19 and TRBJ2-6, with 11 nucleotides matching TRBD2. The receptor's source is an adult with an advanced solid tumor such as melanoma, head and neck, liver or kidney cancer. In DNA, the CDR3 is TGTGCCAGTAGTATAGATCTAGCGGGAGGTCCTGGGGCCAACGTCCTGACTTTC. This gives the protein CASSIDLAGGPGANVLTF.